This T cell receptor (beta chain) was sequenced during a study of shared clonotypes between healthy human individuals. The wider study: Per-donor plates numbered three CD4 naive, three CD4 memory, two CD8 naive and one CD8 memory.

Germline V gene data show CDR1 as GTSNPN and CDR2 as SVGIG (reference sequence). With 5 bases removed from V and 8 bases from J, the gap between germline ends came to 10 bases. This CDR3 comprises 12 residues. This clone was seen a single time. Deep-level assay runs were performed. Genomic DNA from each subset was divided evenly over several immunoSEQ plates. Clones were read by immunoSEQ multiplex PCR, and TCRdb kept only the in-frame ones, dropping some. The data contain about 600,000 clones, around 97% of them singletons. The donors were adults (healthy and HIV-negative) with no recent acute infections or vaccinations.

The rearrangement joins TRBV30 to TRBJ1-6; a weak D match, TRBD1 (5 bases). Sequenced input: naive CD4+ T cells sorted from blood. The subset is: CD45RA+ positively selected. This TCR came from a woman between 25 and 40 years old in good health. CDR3 sequence: CAWGTGDSPLHF. CDR3 bases: TGTGCCTGGGGGACGGGGGATTCACCCCTCCACTTT.